The 26 T cell receptor beta chains listed next were all sequenced from one sample in a study of cytomegalovirus exposure and HLA in healthy donors. Primers: 60 Vbeta forward and 13 Jbeta reverse. Profiling relied on immunoSEQ multiplex PCR, and the TCRdb table lists in-frame clones only, not all of them. The sample yields about 120,000 clones, approximately 81% seen once. The sample consisted of PBMCs. All receptors derive from a woman aged 25 to 39 in good health and CMV-seronegative.

This clone was counted once. The chain employs TRBV5-4 and TRBJ2-1; the D is unclear. This CDR3 is built from 12 residues. Between the trimmed V and J ends, which lost 6 bases and 6 bases, there was a span of 10 bases. CDR1 is SGHNT, CDR2 YYREEE, per germline (reference sequence). The CDR3 spells CASTKNSNEQFF. CDR3 sequence (DNA): TGTGCCAGCACTAAGAACTCCAATGAGCAGTTCTTC. Full variable domain (outside the CDR3, taken from reference TRBV5-4 and TRBJ2-1): ETGVTQSPTHLIKTRGQQVTLRCSSQSGHNTVSWYQQALGQGPQFIFQYYREEENGRGNFPPRFSGLQFPNYSSELNVNALELDDSALYLCASTKNSNEQFFGPGTRLTVL.

The chain employs TRBV6-1 and TRBJ1-5, with D unresolved. Germline CDR1 MNHNS, CDR2 SASEGT. Trimming removed 4 bases from V and 4 bases from J, with 8 bases in between. The CDR3 sequence is 13 residues long. Here the CDR3 DNA reads TGTGCCAGCAGTGTGGCGGATAATCAGCCCCAGCATTTT. This gives the protein CASSVADNQPQHF.

The genes are TRBV21-1 and TRBJ2-5; TRBD2 is the table's D call and was not checked against the DNA. The J call may not be correct, given that the DNA end is closer to TRBJ2-7. TRBV21-1 is labeled a pseudogene. The CDR3 is 16 amino acids. The DNA of the CDR3 is TGTGCCAGCAGCGAGTCTAGCGGCCGGGGGACCCACGAGCAGTACTTC. Its translation is CASSESSGRGTHEQYF.

J is TRBJ2-4 and V is TRBV14; TRBD1 might be the D (6 bases). V gave up 2 bases and J gave up 5 bases, with 19 bases separating them. This CDR3 contains 17 residues. The germline CDR1 and CDR2 sequences are SGHDN and FVKESK. Here the CDR3 reads CASSQNWLQGQQNIQYF. For the CDR3, the DNA is TGTGCCAGCAGCCAAAATTGGTTGCAAGGACAGCAAAACATTCAGTACTTC. The full variable domain, its missing parts supplied by reference TRBV14 and TRBJ2-4, is EAGVTQFPSHSVIEKGQTVTLRCDPISGHDNLYWYRRVMGKEIKFLLHFVKESKQDESGMPNNRFLAERTGGTYSTLKVQPAELEDSGVYFCASSQNWLQGQQNIQYFGAGTRLSVL.

This rearrangement joins TRBV7-9 to TRBJ2-5; 7 bases align to TRBD2. From germline, CDR1 is SEHNR and CDR2 FQNEAQ (reference sequence). The CDR3 contains 15 residues. The V gene end was trimmed by 5 bases and the J gene end by 4 bases; junction bases not matched to a gene: 10. The CDR3 loop is CASSPRERGGETQYF. CDR3 DNA: TGTGCCAGCAGCCCCAGGGAGCGGGGTGGAGAGACCCAGTACTTC.

The V gene is TRBV30, the J gene TRBJ2-7, with TRBD1 identical over 8 bases. The germline V gene encodes CDR1 GTSNPN and CDR2 SVGIG (reference sequence). CDR3 length equals 14 residues. The trim removed 1 base at V and 8 bases at J, leaving 10 bases unmatched. CDR3 residues: CAWSATDRVYKQYF. As DNA, the CDR3 is TGTGCCTGGAGTGCCACGGACAGGGTGTACAAGCAGTACTTC.

The chain recombines TRBV19 with TRBJ2-1; TRBD2 matches 11 bases. Looked up from germline, CDR1 is LNHDA and CDR2 is SQIVND (reference sequence). The CDR3 sequence is 17 residues long. V was clipped by 5 bases and J by 4 bases; unmatched bases: 10. CDR3 loop: CASSLSRTSGSYNEQFF. The DNA of the CDR3 is TGTGCCAGTAGTCTCTCCCGGACTAGCGGGTCTTACAATGAGCAGTTCTTC.

The chain has TRBV28 and TRBJ2-7, with D possibly TRBD1 on 5 matching bases. Germline values: CDR1 MDHEN, CDR2 SYDVKM. The length of the CDR3 is 14 residues. The ends were cut back, 3 bases at V and 2 bases at J, with 11 bases in the middle. In nucleotides, the CDR3 is TGTGCCAGCAGTTTCTCCAGGGTACCCTACGAGCAGTACTTC. Translation gives CASSFSRVPYEQYF.

The chain uses TRBV14 and TRBJ2-7; tentatively, D is TRBD2 (7 bases). Germline V gene lookup returns CDR1 SGHDN and CDR2 FVKESK. Trimming shortened V by 4 bases and J by 0 bases, and 22 bases separated the two germline ends. CDR3 length equals 18 residues. CDR3 in amino acids: CASSPGRGARTFSYEQYF. In DNA, the CDR3 is TGTGCCAGCAGCCCGGGACGGGGGGCCAGGACCTTCTCCTACGAGCAGTACTTC.

J is TRBJ2-7 and V is TRBV5-6; the D gene is possibly TRBD2 (5 bases). In germline, CDR1 is SGHDT, CDR2 YYEEEE. V dropped 4 bases and J dropped 2 bases, with 16 bases sitting between them. The CDR3 sequence is 15 residues long. CDR3 in amino acids: CASSTSGGPTYEQYF. The CDR3 bases are TGTGCCAGCAGCACGAGCGGCGGGCCCACCTACGAGCAGTACTTC. Together with reference TRBV5-6 and TRBJ2-7, the CDR3 gives the full variable domain: DAGVTQSPTHLIKTRGQQVTLRCSPKSGHDTVSWYQQALGQGPQFIFQYYEEEERQRGNFPDRFSGHQFPNYSSELNVNALLLGDSALYLCASSTSGGPTYEQYFGPGTRLTVT.

The chain links TRBV9 to TRBJ2-7, with no clear D. The V gene lost 0 bases and the J gene lost 7 bases, with 8 bases spanning the gap. The CDR3 loop spans 12 amino acids. Germline-derived CDR1 and CDR2 are SGDLS and YYNGEE. The CDR3 spells CASSVAFGEQYF. CDR3 DNA: TGTGCCAGCAGCGTAGCCTTCGGGGAGCAGTACTTC.

This chain links TRBV7-2 with TRBJ2-7; 8 bases align to TRBD1. Germline trimming cut 5 bases from V and 7 bases from J; bases unmatched to any gene: 7. This CDR3 is built from 13 residues. Germline assignment: CDR1 SGHTA and CDR2 FQGNSA. The CDR3 region is CASSRGQGWEQYF. For the CDR3, the DNA is TGTGCCAGCAGCCGTGGACAGGGTTGGGAGCAGTACTTC.

This clone was observed once. This chain joins TRBV6-6 and TRBJ2-5; 10 positions match TRBD1. The CDR3 is 14 amino acids. The V and J ends lost 5 bases and 5 bases, in that order; junction bases with no gene match: 5. From germline, CDR1 is MNHNY and CDR2 SVGAGI (reference sequence). The CDR3 here is CASSAGTGDETQYF. The CDR3 DNA reads as TGTGCCAGCAGTGCCGGGACAGGGGACGAGACCCAGTACTTC.

The rearrangement uses TRBV10-1 and TRBJ1-1; D uncertain. Trimming removed 2 bases at V and 11 bases at J, with 9 bases between. The CDR3 is 11 residues long. Germline V gene lookup returns CDR1 WNHNN and CDR2 SYGVQD (reference sequence). Here the CDR3 DNA reads TGCGCCAGCAGTGAGATCGACACCGCTTTCTTT. It codes for CASSEIDTAFF.

The chain employs TRBV5-1 and TRBJ2-3; 7 bases are a match to TRBD2. This CDR3 has 13 amino acids. Looked up from germline, CDR1 is SGHRS and CDR2 is YFSETQ. V was clipped by 9 bases and J by 0 bases; unmatched bases: 4. This CDR3 reads CATNSGSTDTQYF. The CDR3 bases are TGCGCCACCAATAGCGGGAGCACAGATACGCAGTATTTT.

The chain recombines TRBV6-4 with TRBJ2-1; 14 bases are shared with TRBD2. CDR1 and CDR2 (germline): MRHNA, SNTAGT. The V and J ends lost 5 bases and 8 bases, in that order; junction bases with no gene match: 8. The CDR3 has 16 amino acids. CDR3 nucleotide sequence: TGTGCCAGCAGTCTAGGGACTAGCGGGAGTGTGGATGAGCAGTTCTTC. Residues: CASSLGTSGSVDEQFF.

The chain has TRBV6-5 and TRBJ2-7; 12 nucleotides line up with TRBD1. Germline V lookup: CDR1 MNHEY, CDR2 SVGAGI. The CDR3 extends over 16 amino acids. V lost 2 bases to trimming and J lost 5 bases; unmatched junction nucleotides: 7. This chain's CDR3 is CASSYPGTGGVHEQYF. CDR3 coding DNA: TGTGCCAGCAGTTACCCCGGGACAGGGGGCGTCCACGAGCAGTACTTC.

This sequence joins TRBV28 and TRBJ1-1; a possible D gene is TRBD1 (5 bases). V was trimmed by 6 bases and J by 1 base, leaving 6 bases between them. The CDR3 is 12 residues long. The germline V gene encodes CDR1 MDHEN and CDR2 SYDVKM. Written as DNA, the CDR3 is TGTGCCAGCAGCGACAGGAACACTGAAGCTTTCTTT. Translation: CASSDRNTEAFF. Together with reference TRBV28 and TRBJ1-1, the CDR3 gives the full variable domain: DVKVTQSSRYLVKRTGEKVFLECVQDMDHENMFWYRQDPGLGLRLIYFSYDVKMKEKGDIPEGYSVSREKKERFSLILESASTNQTSMYLCASSDRNTEAFFGQGTRLTVV.

This chain links TRBV5-4 with TRBJ1-5, with D possibly matching TRBD1 (6 bases). Trimming shortened V by 4 bases and J by 6 bases, and 17 bases separated the two germline ends. From germline, CDR1 is SGHNT and CDR2 YYREEE (reference sequence). This CDR3 has 15 amino acids. DNA of the CDR3: TGTGCCAGCAGCCCGGGGGGCCCTGGAGGTCAGCCCCAGCATTTT. Encoded protein: CASSPGGPGGQPQHF.

This sequence joins TRBV9 and TRBJ2-3; TRBD2 matches at 7 bases. CDR1 and CDR2 from the germline V gene are SGDLS and YYNGEE. The trim removed 1 base at V and 5 bases at J, leaving 16 bases unmatched. The CDR3 is 18 residues long. CDR3 DNA sequence: TGTGCCAGCAGCGTACACGGACGCGGGGCGGGAGAGGGAGATACGCAGTATTTT. It specifies CASSVHGRGAGEGDTQYF.

This sequence joins TRBV19 and TRBJ2-7; 7 positions match TRBD2. V lost 4 bases to trimming and J lost 5 bases; unmatched junction nucleotides: 8. Germline CDR1 is LNHDA and CDR2 is SQIVND (reference sequence). This CDR3 has 14 residues. The CDR3 DNA follows: TGTGCCAGTAGTACACGGCGGGAGAAGAACGAGCAGTACTTC. Translated: CASSTRREKNEQYF. Complete variable domain (other parts from reference TRBV19 and TRBJ2-7): DGGITQSPKYLFRKEGQNVTLSCEQNLNHDAMYWYRQDPGQGLRLIYYSQIVNDFQKGDIAEGYSVSREKKESFPLTVTSAQKNPTAFYLCASSTRREKNEQYFGPGTRLTVT.

The CDR3 bases are TGCGCCAGCAGTGAAATTGTAGCGGGAGTGGAGACCCAGTACTTC. Translation: CASSEIVAGVETQYF. The chain links TRBV10-1 to TRBJ2-5; 9 nucleotides line up with TRBD2. The junction had 7 bases not matched to a gene; V was cut back by 3 bases and J by 5 bases. Germline CDR1 is WNHNN and CDR2 is SYGVQD (reference sequence). CDR3 length equals 15 residues.

The chain combines TRBV19 with TRBJ2-1; 11 bases agree with TRBD2. J gave up 9 bases and V 0 bases, and 13 bases lay outside the gene matches. Per germline, CDR1 LNHDA and CDR2 SQIVND (reference sequence). The CDR3 has 18 residues. CDR3 sequence (DNA): TGTGCCAGTAGTATAGATCTATTTGGGCTAGCGGGAGGAGGTGAGCAGTTCTTC. The encoded protein is CASSIDLFGLAGGGEQFF.

The chain has TRBV2 and TRBJ2-6; 8 bases are a match to TRBD1. Germline values: CDR1 SNHLY, CDR2 FYNNEI. This CDR3 spans 15 amino acids. J was trimmed by 0 bases and V by 7 bases; bases with no gene match: 2. This chain's CDR3 is CASIQGDSGANVLTF. The CDR3 DNA reads TGTGCCAGCATACAGGGGGACTCTGGGGCCAACGTCCTGACTTTC. The full variable domain, its missing parts supplied by reference TRBV2 and TRBJ2-6, is EPEVTQTPSHQVTQMGQEVILRCVPISNHLYFYWYRQILGQKVEFLVSFYNNEISEKSEIFDDQFSVERPDGSNFTLKIRSTKLEDSAMYFCASIQGDSGANVLTFGAGSRLTVL.

The chain links TRBV15 to TRBJ2-5; D gene ambiguous. CDR3 size: 17 residues. CDR1 is LNHNV and CDR2 is YYDKDF in the germline V gene (reference sequence). V lost 1 base and J 1 base, leaving 16 bases between the germline ends. The chain's CDR3 is CATSRVMAEDRQETQYF. The CDR3 bases are TGTGCCACCAGCAGAGTGATGGCGGAAGATCGCCAAGAGACCCAGTACTTC. The whole variable domain, filled in from reference TRBV15 and TRBJ2-5, reads DAMVIQNPRYQVTQFGKPVTLSCSQTLNHNVMYWYQQKSSQAPKLLFHYYDKDFNNEADTPDNFQSRRPNTSFCFLDIRSPGLGDTAMYLCATSRVMAEDRQETQYFGPGTRLLVL.

This rearrangement joins TRBV6-6 to TRBJ1-1; maybe TRBD1 (5 bases). Trimming pared 5 bases from V and 10 bases from J, leaving 23 bases between. Germline V gives CDR1 MNHNY, CDR2 SVGAGI (reference sequence). The CDR3 has 15 residues. CDR3 coding DNA: TGTGCCAGCAGTGATACCGGGACGGGGGGGTTTGCAGCTTTCTTT. Amino acids: CASSDTGTGGFAAFF.